The T cell receptor (beta chain) described here comes from a study of control samples from healthy donors and cancer patients. Germline lookup yields CDR1 MNHEY and CDR2 SVGAGI. The V and J ends lost 2 bases and 5 bases respectively, with 15 bases between them. This CDR3 region has 15 residues. Produced via immunoSEQ multiplex PCR; TCRdb's table is partial and in-frame only. The sample lists 130,000 or so clones, just under 95% occurring once. The origin of this receptor is a man in his 60s with colorectal cancer. The sample taken for sequencing was PBMCs. The chain has TRBV6-5 and TRBJ1-1; D possibly corresponds to TRBD1 (6 bases). The CDR3 reads CASSYARGGATEAFF. The CDR3 nucleotides read TGTGCCAGCAGTTACGCCCGTGGGGGGGCAACTGAAGCTTTCTTT.